The entry that follows covers one TCR beta chain sequence. This sample is drawn from a study of T-cell memory formation after mild COVID-19. TCRdb independently ran MiXCR on the 5' RACE reads; one entry per CDR3 protein. The sample includes 300,000 to 350,000 distinct CDR3 sequences, just under 20% of them seen just once. Germline CDR1 is ENHRY and CDR2 is SYGVKD. This CDR3 is 17 amino acids long. J gave up 0 bases and V 6 bases, and 11 bases lay outside the gene matches. This TCR was sampled from a man aged 18 to 29 who had mild COVID-19 (a few samples of this study predate the infection). Cell type and time point are not known. The rearrangement links TRBV10-3 to TRBJ2-3; 8 nucleotides match TRBD2. Sequenced: PBMCs or a T cell subset sorted from them (not recorded which). CDR3 sequence reads: CAISLRGSGDSTDTQYF. CDR3 DNA sequence: TGTGCCATCAGCCTCCGGGGTAGCGGGGATAGCACAGATACGCAGTATTTT.